This TCR beta chain emerged from a study of patients and donors after allogeneic stem cell transplantation. TCRdb re-called the RT-PCR reads through MiXCR, storing one row per CDR3 protein. The table shows 85,000 to 90,000 distinct CDR3 sequences, with under 50% occurring only once. The CDR3 is 16 amino acids. Trimming removed 5 bases at V and 6 bases at J, with 22 bases between. From germline, CDR1 is ENHRY and CDR2 SYGVKD. The receptor comes from a human donor who was either an allogeneic HSCT recipient or a stem cell or donor lymphocyte infusion donor (not recorded which). It is not recorded whose cells these are; they may come from a transplant donor. The chain carries TRBV10-3 and TRBJ1-2; D is possibly TRBD1 (5 bases). Sequencing used blood, either unsorted or a sorted T cell fraction (not recorded which). The CDR3 here is CAISPDRALQFNGYTF. The DNA for the CDR3 is TGTGCCATCAGTCCTGACAGAGCACTACAATTTAATGGCTACACCTTC.